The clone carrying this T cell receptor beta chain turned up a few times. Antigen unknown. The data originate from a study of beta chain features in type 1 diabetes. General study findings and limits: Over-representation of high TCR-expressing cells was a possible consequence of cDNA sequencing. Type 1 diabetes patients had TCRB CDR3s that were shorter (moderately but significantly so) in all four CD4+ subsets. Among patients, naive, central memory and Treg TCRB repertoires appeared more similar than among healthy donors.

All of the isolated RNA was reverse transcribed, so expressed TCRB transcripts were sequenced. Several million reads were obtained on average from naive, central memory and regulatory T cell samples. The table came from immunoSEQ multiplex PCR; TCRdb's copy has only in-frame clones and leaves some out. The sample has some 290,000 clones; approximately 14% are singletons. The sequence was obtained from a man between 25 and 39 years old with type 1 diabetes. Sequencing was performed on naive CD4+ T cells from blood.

CDR3 bases: TGTGCCAGCCGCTCCGGGACAGCTAATACAGATACGCAGTATTTT. It yields the protein CASRSGTANTDTQYF. The chain employs TRBV6-1 and TRBJ2-3, with 7 bases that match TRBD1. CDR3 length: 15 residues. Per the germline V gene, CDR1 is MNHNS and CDR2 is SASEGT. The V and J ends lost 8 bases and 3 bases, in that order; junction bases with no gene match: 11.